One and the same sample provided the 12 T cell receptor beta chains below, sequenced in a study of blood T cell repertoires in COVID-19. The method was immunoSEQ multiplex PCR; TCRdb's version includes in-frame clones alone and lacks a portion of them. The top ten clones hold around 10% of a sample with about 280,000 clones, roughly 89% of them seen once. Sequencing was done on a sample of peripheral blood. The receptor source for this set is a woman aged 25-40 years with COVID-19, enrolled during active disease.

This chain links TRBV16 with TRBJ2-1; perhaps TRBD2 as D (5 bases). The CDR3 runs to 12 residues. Germline V CDR1 and CDR2: KGHSY, FQNENV. The V end was cut by 3 bases, the J end by 10 bases, with 10 bases between. The CDR3 is CASSQGDPEQFF. The CDR3, as DNA: TGTGCCAGCAGCCAGGGAGACCCCGAGCAGTTCTTC.

The chain combines TRBV19 with TRBJ2-7; possible D gene TRBD1, 5 bases. Trimming stripped 7 bases from V and 0 bases from J, with 10 bases between. Germline assignment: CDR1 LNHDA and CDR2 SQIVND (reference sequence). The CDR3 is made up of 13 amino acids. CDR3 sequence reads: CASTTGDSYEQYF. Here the CDR3 DNA reads TGTGCCAGTACAACAGGAGACTCCTACGAGCAGTACTTC. The full variable domain, rest sourced from reference TRBV19 and TRBJ2-7, is DGGITQSPKYLFRKEGQNVTLSCEQNLNHDAMYWYRQDPGQGLRLIYYSQIVNDFQKGDIAEGYSVSREKKESFPLTVTSAQKNPTAFYLCASTTGDSYEQYFGPGTRLTVT.

The chain has TRBV5-5 and TRBJ1-5, with a weak D call TRBD1 (5 bases). This CDR3 is 16 amino acids long. Germline V gene lookup returns CDR1 SGHKS and CDR2 YYEKEE (reference sequence). Trimming removed 2 bases from V and 1 base from J, with 13 bases in between. The CDR3 protein is CASSFSGRASNQPQHF. The CDR3, as DNA: TGTGCCAGCAGCTTTAGTGGCAGGGCCAGCAATCAGCCCCAGCATTTT.

This clone occurred once. The gene calls are TRBV5-4 and TRBJ2-1; D is uncertain. CDR1 and CDR2 from the germline V gene are SGHNT and YYREEE (reference sequence). V dropped 0 bases and J dropped 10 bases, with 14 bases sitting between them. CDR3 length: 14 amino acids. The CDR3 bases are TGTGCCAGCAGCTTGGAGGTGAGTAGCCGCGAGCAGTTCTTC. Translation gives CASSLEVSSREQFF.

The chain recombines TRBV10-3 with TRBJ2-5; D unclear. V lost 1 base and J 7 bases, leaving 10 bases between the germline ends. Germline V gene sequence: CDR1 ENHRY, CDR2 SYGVKD. The CDR3 is 13 amino acids. The CDR3 sequence is CAISEYSMGTQYF. In DNA, the CDR3 is TGTGCCATCAGTGAGTACAGTATGGGGACCCAGTACTTC.

This clone has a single count. This sequence joins TRBV7-2 and TRBJ2-1, with D maybe TRBD2 (5 bases). CDR1 and CDR2 (germline): SGHTA, FQGNSA. The germline V and J ends were trimmed by 1 base and 5 bases, with 12 bases remaining between them. This CDR3 region has 15 residues. In DNA, the CDR3 is TGTGCCAGCAGCTTAGTCAGGACTGGAAACAATGAGCAGTTCTTC. Encoded protein: CASSLVRTGNNEQFF.

The chain is built from TRBV27 and TRBJ1-2; perhaps TRBD1 as D (5 bases). Germline-derived CDR1 and CDR2 are MNHEY and SMNVEV (reference sequence). Trimming stripped 2 bases from V and 0 bases from J, with 10 bases between. The CDR3 covers 15 residues. For the CDR3, the DNA is TGTGCCAGCAGTTTAGGGGCGGGGACTAACTATGGCTACACCTTC. Translating it yields CASSLGAGTNYGYTF.

CDR3 residues: CASSSPHQPQHF. Written as DNA, the CDR3 is TGTGCCAGCAGTTCCCCTCATCAGCCCCAGCATTTT. The V call is TRBV27, the J call TRBJ1-5; D gene ambiguous. CDR3 length equals 12 residues. With 4 bases removed from V and 5 bases from J, the gap between germline ends came to 6 bases. Germline lookup yields CDR1 MNHEY and CDR2 SMNVEV (reference sequence).

The chain is built from TRBV19 and TRBJ1-1, with D unresolved. Germline-derived CDR1 and CDR2 are LNHDA and SQIVND (reference sequence). The CDR3 contains 13 residues. The ends were cut back, 3 bases at V and 2 bases at J, with 7 bases in the middle. The CDR3 region has the DNA TGTGCCAGTAGTATTGGCACCAACACTGAAGCTTTCTTT. Protein sequence: CASSIGTNTEAFF.

With regard to this clone: The same CDR3 can be traced to other DNA sequences in this sample. The chain uses TRBV27 and TRBJ1-5; 7 bases agree with TRBD1. After removal of 5 bases from V and 2 bases from J, the junction contained 3 bases not matched to a gene. CDR1 and CDR2 from the germline V gene are MNHEY and SMNVEV (reference sequence). The CDR3 contains 14 residues. The CDR3 bases are TGTGCCAGCAGTCACAGGGGAGGCAATCAGCCCCAGCATTTT. Protein: CASSHRGGNQPQHF.

V is TRBV19 and J is TRBJ2-1; D gene ambiguous. Germline loops: CDR1 LNHDA, CDR2 SQIVND (reference sequence). The CDR3 is 14 amino acids. With 4 bases removed from V and 5 bases from J, the gap between germline ends came to 12 bases. The CDR3 is CASSRGPNDNEQFF. In DNA form, the CDR3 reads TGTGCCAGTAGTAGAGGTCCTAATGACAATGAGCAGTTCTTC.

The chain has TRBV10-3 and TRBJ1-1; tentatively, D is TRBD1 (6 bases). V lost 8 bases and J lost 1, with 11 bases in between. The germline CDR1 and CDR2 sequences are ENHRY and SYGVKD. The CDR3 loop spans 13 amino acids. CDR3 region: CAIGRGENTEAFF. DNA of the CDR3: TGTGCCATCGGCAGGGGCGAGAACACTGAAGCTTTCTTT.